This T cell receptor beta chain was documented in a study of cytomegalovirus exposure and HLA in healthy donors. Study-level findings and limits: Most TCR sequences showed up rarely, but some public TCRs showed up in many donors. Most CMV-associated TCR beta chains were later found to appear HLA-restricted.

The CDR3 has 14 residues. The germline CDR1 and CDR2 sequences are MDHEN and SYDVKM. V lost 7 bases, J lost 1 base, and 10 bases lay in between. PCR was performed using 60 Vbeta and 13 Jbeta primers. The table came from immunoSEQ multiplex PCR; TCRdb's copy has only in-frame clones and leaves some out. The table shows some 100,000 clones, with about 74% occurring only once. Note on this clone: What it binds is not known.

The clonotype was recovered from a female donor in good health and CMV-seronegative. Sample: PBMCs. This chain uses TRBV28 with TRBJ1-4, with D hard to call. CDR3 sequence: CASNLQITNEKLFF. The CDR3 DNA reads TGTGCCAGCAACTTACAGATAACTAATGAAAAACTGTTTTTT.